This is a list of T cell receptor beta chains from one sample in a study of cytomegalovirus exposure and HLA in healthy donors. The repertoire was sequenced with immunoSEQ multiplex PCR; TCRdb's copy has only in-frame clones and lacks some. The table includes about 160,000 clones, approximately 81% detected once. Sequencing was performed on PBMCs. All receptors derive from a man younger than 40 in good health and CMV-seropositive. CDR3s include the opening cysteine and the closing phenylalanine or tryptophan. The order of the fields is V gene, clone size, J gene, D gene, CDR3 DNA, CDR3 protein. A D gene is named only where the DNA matches it firmly. Not all rows give a size; the values are once, few, many and, for expanded clones, a class.

>TRBV6-6|once|TRBJ1-4|-
TGTGCCAGCAGTTACTCTCGGGTTCAGAGGAATGAAAAACTGTTTTTT
CASSYSRVQRNEKLFF
>TRBV10-2|many|TRBJ2-6|-
TGCGCCAGCTCTGCTCCAGGGGCCGTTGGGGCCAACGTCCTGACTTTC
CASSAPGAVGANVLTF
>TRBV1|-|TRBJ1-3|-
TGCACCAGCAGCCAAGATCTAAGACTTCTTGACTCTGGAAACACCATATATTTT
CTSSQDLRLLDSGNTIYF
>TRBV13|-|TRBJ2-1|TRBD2
TGTGCCAGCAGCCTCGGGGGGACCTACTCCTACAATGAGCAGTTCTTC
CASSLGGTYSYNEQFF
>TRBV18|-|TRBJ2-6|TRBD1
TGTGCCAGCTCATCGGACAGGTCTGGGGCCAACGTCCTGACTTTC
CASSSDRSGANVLTF
>TRBV28|-|TRBJ2-7|TRBD2
TGTGCCAGCAGCCCCAGGACTAGCGGGTTATCCTACGAGCAGTACTTC
CASSPRTSGLSYEQYF
>TRBV21-1|-|TRBJ2-5|-
TGTGCCAGCAGCAAAGTGATTGGGCAGGGGGAGGAGACCCAGTACTTC
CASSKVIGQGEETQYF
>TRBV29-1|-|TRBJ1-3|-
TGCAGCGTTGATTTAGGACAGGGAAACACCATATATTTT
CSVDLGQGNTIYF
>TRBV5-1|-|TRBJ1-2|TRBD1
TGCGCCAGCAGCGGGACGACAGGGGGCTATGGCTACACCTTC
CASSGTTGGYGYTF
>TRBV4-1|once|TRBJ2-3|TRBD2
TGCGCCAGCAGCCAGGTCAGCGGGAGTCGAGCAGATACGCAGTATTTT
CASSQVSGSRADTQYF
>TRBV28|-|TRBJ1-1|-
TGTGCCAGCAGCCTCTCCCAGGGTGACACTGAAGCTTTCTTT
CASSLSQGDTEAFF